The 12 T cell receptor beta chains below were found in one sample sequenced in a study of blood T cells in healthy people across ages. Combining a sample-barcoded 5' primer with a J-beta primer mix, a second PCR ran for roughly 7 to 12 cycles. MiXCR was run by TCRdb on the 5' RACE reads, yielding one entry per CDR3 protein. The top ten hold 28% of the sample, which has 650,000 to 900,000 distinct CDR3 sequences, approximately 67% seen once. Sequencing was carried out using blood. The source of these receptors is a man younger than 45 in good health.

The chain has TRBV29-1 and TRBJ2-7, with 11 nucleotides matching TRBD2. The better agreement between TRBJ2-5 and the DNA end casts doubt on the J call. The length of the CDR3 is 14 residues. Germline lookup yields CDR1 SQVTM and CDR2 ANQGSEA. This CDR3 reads CSAASGGYSGTQYF. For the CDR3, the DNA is TGCAGCGCCGCTAGCGGGGGGTATTCCGGGACCCAGTACTTC.

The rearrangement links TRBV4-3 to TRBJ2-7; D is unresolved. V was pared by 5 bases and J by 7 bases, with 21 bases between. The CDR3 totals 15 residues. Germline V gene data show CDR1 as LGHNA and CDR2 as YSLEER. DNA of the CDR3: TGCGCCAGCAGCAAGCAGATAGAACGTTACAATGAGCAGTACTTC. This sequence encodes CASSKQIERYNEQYF.

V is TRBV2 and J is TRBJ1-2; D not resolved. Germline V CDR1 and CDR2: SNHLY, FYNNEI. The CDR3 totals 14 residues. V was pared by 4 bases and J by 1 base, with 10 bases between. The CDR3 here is CASSVVRSNYGYTF. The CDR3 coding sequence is TGTGCCAGCAGTGTTGTCAGGAGTAACTATGGCTACACCTTC.

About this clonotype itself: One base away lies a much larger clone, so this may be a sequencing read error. This chain's CDR3 is CASSIQTCGSTDTQYF. As DNA, the CDR3 is TGCGCCAGCAGCATACAGACTTGCGGTAGCACAGATACGCAGTATTTT. V usage is TRBV5-1 and J usage is TRBJ2-3; D is unresolved. In germline, CDR1 is SGHRS, CDR2 YFSETQ. This CDR3 contains 16 residues. The ends were cut back, 4 bases at V and 0 bases at J, with 15 bases in the middle.

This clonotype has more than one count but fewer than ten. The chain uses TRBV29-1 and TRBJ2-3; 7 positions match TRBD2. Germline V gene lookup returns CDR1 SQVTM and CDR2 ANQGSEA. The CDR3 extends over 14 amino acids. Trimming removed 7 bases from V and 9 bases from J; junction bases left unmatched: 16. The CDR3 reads CSAEGGTGVDTQYF. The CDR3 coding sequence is TGCAGCGCTGAGGGAGGGACCGGGGTTGACACGCAGTATTTT.

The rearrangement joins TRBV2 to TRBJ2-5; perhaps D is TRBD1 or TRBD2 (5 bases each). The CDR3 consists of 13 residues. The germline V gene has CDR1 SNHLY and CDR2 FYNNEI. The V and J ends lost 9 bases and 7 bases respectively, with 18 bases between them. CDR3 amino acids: CASHTPFGGTQYF. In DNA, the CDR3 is TGTGCCAGTCACACCCCCTTTGGGGGGACCCAGTACTTC.

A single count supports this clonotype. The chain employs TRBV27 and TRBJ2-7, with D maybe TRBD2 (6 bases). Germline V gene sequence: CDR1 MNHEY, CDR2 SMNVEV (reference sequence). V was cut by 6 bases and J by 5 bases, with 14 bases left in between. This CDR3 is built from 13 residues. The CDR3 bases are TGTGCCAGCAGCCTCGGGAGATTCGACGAGCAGTACTTC. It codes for CASSLGRFDEQYF.

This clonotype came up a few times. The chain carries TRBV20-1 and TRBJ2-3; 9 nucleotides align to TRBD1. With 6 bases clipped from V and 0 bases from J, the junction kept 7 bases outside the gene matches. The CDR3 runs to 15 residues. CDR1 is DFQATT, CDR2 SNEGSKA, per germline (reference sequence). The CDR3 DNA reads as TGCAGTGCAGCGGACAGGGGAGACAGCACAGATACGCAGTATTTT. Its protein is CSAADRGDSTDTQYF.

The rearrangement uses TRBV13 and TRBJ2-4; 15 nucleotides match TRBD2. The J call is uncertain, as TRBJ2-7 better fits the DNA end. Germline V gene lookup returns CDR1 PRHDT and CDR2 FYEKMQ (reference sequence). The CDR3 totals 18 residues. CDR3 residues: CASSSLTRTSGGAYEQYF. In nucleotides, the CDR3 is TGTGCCAGCAGCTCACTCACAAGGACTAGCGGGGGGGCCTACGAGCAGTACTTC.

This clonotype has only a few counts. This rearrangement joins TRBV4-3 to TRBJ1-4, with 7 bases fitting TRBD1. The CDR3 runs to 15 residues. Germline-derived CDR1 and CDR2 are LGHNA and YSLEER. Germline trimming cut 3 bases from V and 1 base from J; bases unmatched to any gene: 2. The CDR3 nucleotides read TGCGCCAGCAGCCAGTACAGGGGAACTAATGAAAAACTGTTTTTT. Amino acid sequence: CASSQYRGTNEKLFF.

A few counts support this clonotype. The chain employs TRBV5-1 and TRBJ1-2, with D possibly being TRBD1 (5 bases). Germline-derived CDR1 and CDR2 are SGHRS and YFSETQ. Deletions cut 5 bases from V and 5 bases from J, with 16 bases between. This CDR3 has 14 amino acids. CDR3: CASRWDPGEYGYTF. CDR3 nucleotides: TGCGCCAGCAGATGGGACCCGGGGGAATATGGCTACACCTTC.

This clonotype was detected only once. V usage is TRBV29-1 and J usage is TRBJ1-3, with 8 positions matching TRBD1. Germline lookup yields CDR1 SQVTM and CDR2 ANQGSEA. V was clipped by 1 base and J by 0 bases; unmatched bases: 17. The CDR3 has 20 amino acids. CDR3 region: CSVEAPTGGRGHYSGNTIYF. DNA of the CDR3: TGCAGCGTTGAAGCTCCTACAGGGGGGCGCGGACACTACTCTGGAAACACCATATATTTT. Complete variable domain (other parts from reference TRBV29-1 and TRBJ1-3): SAVISQKPSRDICQRGTSLTIQCQVDSQVTMMFWYRQQPGQSLTLIATANQGSEATYESGFVIDKFPISRPNLTFSTLTVSNMSPEDSSIYLCSVEAPTGGRGHYSGNTIYFGEGSWLTVV.